This TCR beta chain emerged from a study of OX40 agonist ivuxolimab in advanced cancers. Study context: The study enrolled dose-escalation patients with hepatocellular carcinoma, melanoma, renal cell or head and neck cancer. Cohort: 82.7% men, mean age around 61, aged about 20 to 80. Study outcomes and limitations: CD4+ and CD8+ blood T cells expanded clonally by week 6 at 0.1 to 3.0 mg/kg. No antigen was identified for the clonally expanded peripheral T cells.

Germline CDR1 and CDR2: MGHRA and YSYEKL. V lost 4 bases and J 8 bases, leaving 11 bases between the germline ends. The CDR3 is made up of 13 amino acids. Assay: immunoSEQ multiplex PCR; the TCRdb copy retains only in-frame clones and omits some. The sample lists some 17,000 clones, 80% to 90% occurring once. Turning to this clone: Its antigen is unidentified.

The TCR sequence derives from an adult with an advanced solid tumor such as melanoma, head and neck, liver or kidney cancer. Specimen: CD4+ or CD8+ T cells sorted from blood, collected in a trial of the OX40 agonist ivuxolimab. The chain joins TRBV4-1 to TRBJ1-4, with unresolved D. As DNA, the CDR3 is TGCGCCAGCAGCCGGGAGGGCCTGGAAAAACTGTTTTTT. Translating it yields CASSREGLEKLFF.